This T cell receptor (beta chain) came from a study of OX40 agonist ivuxolimab in advanced cancers. Study as a whole: Ivuxolimab, an agonistic anti-OX40 (CD134) antibody, was given to patients. The patients received ivuxolimab by intravenous route every 2 weeks at 0.01 to 10 mg/kg. General study results and limits: Relative to CD4+, CD8+ T cells held more expanded clones on average.

Concerning this clone: Antigen: not known.

The data were produced by immunoSEQ multiplex PCR, yet TCRdb's version contains in-frame clones alone and is incomplete. Here the sample spans 75,000 to 100,000 clones, around 88% being singletons. V trimming: 4 bases; J trimming: 4 bases; junction bases outside the gene matches: 10. The CDR3 covers 16 residues. Germline V gene sequence: CDR1 SGHVS, CDR2 FQNEAQ. The sample consisted of CD4+ or CD8+ T cells sorted from blood, taken in a trial of the OX40 agonist ivuxolimab. V and J are TRBV7-8 and TRBJ1-5; 7 positions match TRBD1. The source of this sequence is an adult with an advanced solid tumor such as melanoma, head and neck, liver or kidney cancer. Here the CDR3 DNA reads TGTGCCAGCAGCTCACAGGGGATTAGAAGGAATCAGCCCCAGCATTTT. Its protein is CASSSQGIRRNQPQHF.